These 3 T cell receptor beta chains originate from one sample sequenced in a study of blood T cell repertoires in COVID-19. Libraries were prepared by immunoSEQ multiplex PCR; TCRdb keeps only in-frame clonotypes and omits some of them. The table has some 260,000 clones, roughly 86% seen once. The material sequenced was peripheral blood. The receptors stem from a human donor in a cohort sampled during active COVID-19.

The V and J genes are TRBV10-3 and TRBJ2-7; D perhaps matches TRBD2 (6 bases). Germline values: CDR1 ENHRY, CDR2 SYGVKD. This CDR3 region has 13 residues. Trimming cost V 10 bases and J 2 bases, with 15 bases left between them. CDR3 bases: TGTGCCAGCACCGGGACTTCCCCCTACGAGCAGTACTTC. Translating gives CASTGTSPYEQYF.

The chain recombines TRBV7-2 with TRBJ2-7; D remains ambiguous. V gave up 3 bases and J gave up 2 bases, with 5 bases separating them. Germline V gene sequence: CDR1 SGHTA, CDR2 FQGNSA. This CDR3 has 12 amino acids. DNA of the CDR3: TGTGCCAGCAGCTTCTTAACCTACGAGCAGTACTTC. The encoded protein is CASSFLTYEQYF. The full variable domain, in which reference TRBV7-2 and TRBJ2-7 provide the parts outside the CDR3, is GAGVSQSPSNKVTEKGKDVELRCDPISGHTALYWYRQSLGQGLEFLIYFQGNSAPDKSGLPSDRFSAERTGGSVSTLTIQRTQQEDSAVYLCASSFLTYEQYFGPGTRLTVT.

A word on this clone: The sample contains more than one DNA sequence encoding this CDR3. This chain connects TRBV12-3 or TRBV12-4 to TRBJ2-7, with TRBD1 as a possible D gene (6 bases). This CDR3 comprises 13 residues. V was shortened by 5 bases and J by 3 bases, with 11 bases between the two germline ends. The DNA of the CDR3 is TGTGCCAGCAGTAGACAGGATCTCTACGAGCAGTACTTC. It codes for CASSRQDLYEQYF.